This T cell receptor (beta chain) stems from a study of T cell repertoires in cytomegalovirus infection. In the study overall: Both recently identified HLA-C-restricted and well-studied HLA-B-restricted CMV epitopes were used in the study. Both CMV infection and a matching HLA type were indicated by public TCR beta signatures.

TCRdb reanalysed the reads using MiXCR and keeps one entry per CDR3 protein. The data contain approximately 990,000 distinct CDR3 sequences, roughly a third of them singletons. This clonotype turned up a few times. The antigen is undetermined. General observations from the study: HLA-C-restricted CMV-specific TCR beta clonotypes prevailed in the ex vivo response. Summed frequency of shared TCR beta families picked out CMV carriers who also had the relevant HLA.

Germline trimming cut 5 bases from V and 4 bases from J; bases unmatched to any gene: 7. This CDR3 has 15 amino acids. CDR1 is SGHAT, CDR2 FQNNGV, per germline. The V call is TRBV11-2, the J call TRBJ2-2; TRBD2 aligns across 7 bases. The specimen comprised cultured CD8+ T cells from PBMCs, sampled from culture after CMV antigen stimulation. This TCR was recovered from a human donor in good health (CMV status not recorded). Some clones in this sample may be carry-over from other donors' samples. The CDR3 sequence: CASSLGRVGTGELFF. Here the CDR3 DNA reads TGTGCCAGCAGCCTTGGGAGGGTGGGCACCGGGGAGCTGTTTTTT.